What follows are 24 T cell receptor beta chains derived from one specimen sequenced in a study of blood T cell repertoires in COVID-19. Assay: immunoSEQ multiplex PCR; the TCRdb copy retains only in-frame clones and omits some. The sample holds about 180,000 clones, 82% seen once. Material: peripheral blood. Every receptor here comes from a woman aged 70-85 years with acute or convalescent COVID-19.

The chain couples TRBV6-2 or TRBV6-3 to TRBJ2-7; 9 bases match TRBD2. CDR1 is MNHEY, CDR2 SVGEGT, per germline. Germline trimming cut 2 bases from V and 6 bases from J; bases unmatched to any gene: 5. CDR3 size: 14 residues. The CDR3 loop reads CASSYGTSFGEQYF. The CDR3 DNA reads as TGTGCCAGCAGTTACGGGACTAGCTTTGGCGAGCAGTACTTC.

J is TRBJ2-5 and V is TRBV3-1 (or the pseudogene TRBV3-2); D is possibly TRBD2 (5 bases). V gave up 4 bases and J gave up 5 bases, with 14 bases separating them. Germline lookup yields CDR1 LGHDT and CDR2 YNNKEL (reference sequence). This CDR3 has 14 residues. The chain's CDR3 is CASSPGWRSETQYF. For the CDR3, the DNA is TGTGCCAGCAGCCCCGGGTGGAGGAGTGAGACCCAGTACTTC.

This clone was seen more than once but under ten times. The rearrangement joins TRBV6-2 or TRBV6-3 to TRBJ1-6, with D maybe TRBD1 (6 bases). The germline gives CDR1 MNHEY, CDR2 SVGEGT. CDR3 size: 14 residues. Trimming took 6 bases from V and 7 from J, leaving 13 bases between them. The CDR3 protein is CASSPPDRNSPLHF. The CDR3 region has the DNA TGTGCCAGCAGCCCCCCGGACAGAAATTCACCCCTCCACTTT.

This clone was observed a few times. The rearrangement uses TRBV7-6 and TRBJ2-5, with 7 bases identical to TRBD1. The germline CDR1 and CDR2 sequences are SGHVS and FNYEAQ. The length of the CDR3 is 15 residues. V trimming: 4 bases; J trimming: 2 bases; junction bases outside the gene matches: 7. In nucleotides, the CDR3 is TGTGCCAGCAGCTCTGACAGGGTTTGGCAAGAGACCCAGTACTTC. It specifies CASSSDRVWQETQYF.

The V call is TRBV7-9, the J call TRBJ2-1, with 7 bases identical to TRBD1. From germline, CDR1 is SEHNR and CDR2 FQNEAQ (reference sequence). The V gene end was trimmed by 5 bases and the J gene end by 2 bases; junction bases not matched to a gene: 6. The CDR3 contains 15 residues. CDR3 region: CASSQRQGPYNEQFF. DNA for the CDR3: TGTGCCAGCAGCCAAAGACAGGGACCCTACAATGAGCAGTTCTTC.

V usage is TRBV4-3 and J usage is TRBJ1-3, with unresolved D. Trimming pared 0 bases from V and 2 bases from J, leaving 17 bases between. CDR3 length: 18 amino acids. Per germline, CDR1 LGHNA and CDR2 YSLEER. DNA of the CDR3: TGCGCCAGCAGCCAAGACCAGTCCCGGGGAAGGGCTGGAAACACCATATATTTT. Translating gives CASSQDQSRGRAGNTIYF.

The V call is TRBV20-1, the J call TRBJ1-2, with a possible D match to TRBD1 (5 bases). The CDR3 spans 11 residues. Trimming cost V 3 bases and J 8 bases, with 10 bases left between them. The V gene's germline CDR1 is DFQATT and CDR2 SNEGSKA (reference sequence). CDR3 loop: CSARENRGYTF. The CDR3, as DNA: TGCAGTGCTAGGGAGAACAGGGGCTACACCTTC.

The chain couples TRBV11-2 to TRBJ1-1, with 9 bases fitting TRBD1. Unmatched junction bases numbered 5, after V lost 1 base and J lost 5 bases. CDR3 length: 15 residues. The germline CDR1 and CDR2 sequences are SGHAT and FQNNGV. The CDR3 nucleotides are TGTGCCAGCAGCTTAGGGACAGGGGAAGGGACTGAAGCTTTCTTT. Its translation is CASSLGTGEGTEAFF.

This clone has a handful of counts. The CDR3 DNA follows: TGTGCCAGCGGGGGGATGAACCATGAGCAGTTCTTC. This codes for CASGGMNHEQFF. This chain connects TRBV9 to TRBJ2-1; D is possibly TRBD2 (6 bases). The V end was cut by 7 bases, the J end by 8 bases, with 13 bases between. Germline V gene data show CDR1 as SGDLS and CDR2 as YYNGEE. This CDR3 region has 12 residues. Full variable domain (rest looked up from reference TRBV9 and TRBJ2-1): DSGVTQTPKHLITATGQRVTLRCSPRSGDLSVYWYQQSLDQGLQFLIQYYNGEERAKGNILERFSAQQFPDLHSELNLSSLELGDSALYFCASGGMNHEQFFGPGTRLTVL.

The chain is built from TRBV6-6 and TRBJ1-5; D is undetermined. CDR1 is MNHNY, CDR2 SVGAGI, per germline (reference sequence). Trimming took off 6 bases at V and 5 bases at J, with 8 bases between the two ends. The CDR3 contains 12 residues. The CDR3 is CASSDSYQPQHF. The CDR3 DNA reads as TGTGCCAGCAGCGACTCGTATCAGCCCCAGCATTTT.

The V and J genes are TRBV4-1 and TRBJ1-6; no clear D. Trimming took 0 bases from V and 0 from J, leaving 6 bases between them. The CDR3 has 16 amino acids. CDR1 and CDR2 (germline): MGHRA, YSYEKL. CDR3 in amino acids: CASSQDPSSYNSPLHF. In DNA, the CDR3 is TGCGCCAGCAGCCAAGATCCCAGCTCCTATAATTCACCCCTCCACTTT.

The chain is built from TRBV5-1 and TRBJ2-5, with TRBD2 identical over 14 bases. Germline CDR1 reads SGHRS; CDR2 reads YFSETQ. V dropped 1 base and J dropped 4; count of bases not matched to a gene: 3. The CDR3 has 16 residues. This CDR3 is CASSLSGTSGGETQYF. In DNA form, the CDR3 reads TGCGCCAGCAGCTTGTCCGGGACTAGCGGGGGAGAGACCCAGTACTTC.

The chain combines TRBV4-2 with TRBJ2-3; 7 bases align to TRBD1. Germline V CDR1 and CDR2: LGHNA, YNFKEQ. This CDR3 comprises 14 residues. Losses at the gene ends were 4 bases for V and 4 bases for J; bases not matched to a gene: 5. DNA for the CDR3: TGTGCCAGCAGCCTCGGGACAGAGTCAGATACGCAGTATTTT. It encodes CASSLGTESDTQYF.

The CDR3 nucleotides read TGCGCCAGCAGCTTGGGCACAGGGACTAGCGGGCAAGAGACCCAGTACTTC. Its protein is CASSLGTGTSGQETQYF. This chain uses TRBV5-1 with TRBJ2-5, with TRBD2 identical over 12 bases. Looked up from germline, CDR1 is SGHRS and CDR2 is YFSETQ. The CDR3 has 17 amino acids. V was clipped by 0 bases and J by 2 bases; unmatched bases: 5.

The chain couples TRBV10-2 to TRBJ2-1, with 7 bases matching TRBD2. This CDR3 contains 16 residues. V trimming: 2 bases; J trimming: 10 bases; junction bases outside the gene matches: 14. Germline V gives CDR1 WSHSY, CDR2 SAAADI. The CDR3 sequence: CASSEPGGRAAQEQFF. The CDR3 nucleotides are TGCGCCAGCAGTGAGCCTGGCGGGAGAGCCGCCCAGGAGCAGTTCTTC.

This chain joins TRBV14 and TRBJ1-6; 8 bases are shared with TRBD1. The V gene's germline CDR1 is SGHDN and CDR2 FVKESK. The CDR3 consists of 15 residues. With 6 bases clipped from V and 7 bases from J, the junction kept 8 bases outside the gene matches. The CDR3 loop reads CASSRIQGANSPLHF. CDR3 coding DNA: TGTGCCAGCAGTCGGATTCAGGGGGCAAATTCACCCCTCCACTTT. Full variable domain (missing parts from reference TRBV14 and TRBJ1-6): EAGVTQFPSHSVIEKGQTVTLRCDPISGHDNLYWYRRVMGKEIKFLLHFVKESKQDESGMPNNRFLAERTGGTYSTLKVQPAELEDSGVYFCASSRIQGANSPLHFGNGTRLTVT.

The rearrangement links TRBV7-2 to TRBJ2-7; TRBD2 matches 9 bases. CDR1 is SGHTA, CDR2 FQGNSA, per germline. The V and J ends lost 1 base and 7 bases, in that order; junction bases with no gene match: 5. There are 14 residues in the CDR3. Here the CDR3 DNA reads TGTGCCAGCAGCTTAGGCGGGGGGGCACGAGAGCAGTACTTC. The encoded protein is CASSLGGGAREQYF.

The V gene is TRBV9, the J gene TRBJ2-1; 9 bases line up with TRBD2. The junction had 9 bases not matched to a gene; V was cut back by 0 bases and J by 8 bases. This CDR3 region has 16 residues. CDR1 is SGDLS, CDR2 YYNGEE, per germline. CDR3 loop: CASSVAGLAFFDEQFF. In nucleotides, the CDR3 is TGTGCCAGCAGCGTAGCGGGACTAGCATTCTTCGATGAGCAGTTCTTC. Drawing the rest from reference TRBV9 and TRBJ2-1, the complete variable domain is DSGVTQTPKHLITATGQRVTLRCSPRSGDLSVYWYQQSLDQGLQFLIQYYNGEERAKGNILERFSAQQFPDLHSELNLSSLELGDSALYFCASSVAGLAFFDEQFFGPGTRLTVL.

V and J are TRBV18 and TRBJ2-3; D gene uncertain. Trimming cost V 2 bases and J 8 bases, with 5 bases left between them. Germline V gene data show CDR1 as KGHSH and CDR2 as LQKENI. The CDR3 has 11 residues. CDR3 nucleotide sequence: TGTGCCAGCTCACCATCGGGTACGCAGTATTTT. Its translation: CASSPSGTQYF.

The chain couples TRBV5-4 to TRBJ2-5, with TRBD2 identical over 15 bases. V shed 4 bases, J shed 4 bases, and the junction held 8 bases outside the gene matches. Germline CDR1 reads SGHNT; CDR2 reads YYREEE (reference sequence). This CDR3 comprises 17 residues. CDR3 loop: CASSPGLAGGRGETQYF. CDR3 nucleotide sequence: TGTGCCAGCAGCCCTGGACTAGCGGGGGGGCGAGGAGAGACCCAGTACTTC.

V is TRBV30 and J is TRBJ1-6, with TRBD1 matching over 10 bases. This CDR3 spans 16 amino acids. Losses at the gene ends were 0 bases for V and 9 bases for J; bases not matched to a gene: 8. Germline CDR1 reads GTSNPN; CDR2 reads SVGIG (reference sequence). The CDR3 coding sequence is TGTGCCTGGAGTGTAATGTGGGACAGGGGTTCTTCACCCCTCCACTTT. Its translation is CAWSVMWDRGSSPLHF.

This chain joins TRBV6-1 and TRBJ1-1, with TRBD1 as a possible D gene (5 bases). CDR1 and CDR2 from the germline V gene are MNHNS and SASEGT. V was clipped by 4 bases and J by 7 bases, with 13 bases between them. The CDR3 is 13 amino acids. CDR3 residues: CASSGGFGGEAFF. DNA for the CDR3: TGTGCCAGCAGTGGGGGGTTCGGGGGTGAAGCTTTCTTT.

This clone was seen once. The chain recombines TRBV5-4 with TRBJ2-3; the match to TRBD2 covers 11 bases. CDR1 is SGHNT, CDR2 YYREEE, per germline (reference sequence). This CDR3 region has 18 residues. V dropped 4 bases and J dropped 1; count of bases not matched to a gene: 11. In DNA, the CDR3 is TGTGCCAGCAGCCCAAGCGCAGGGACTAGCGGTGGCACAGATACGCAGTATTTT. This codes for CASSPSAGTSGGTDTQYF.

CDR3 coding DNA: TGTGCCAGTAGTGTGGGCCCCCGGCTTGAGCAGTTCTTC. Encoded protein: CASSVGPRLEQFF. V usage is TRBV19 and J usage is TRBJ2-1, with D uncertain. Trimming took 5 bases from V and 9 from J, leaving 14 bases between them. There are 13 residues in the CDR3. CDR1 is LNHDA, CDR2 SQIVND, per germline (reference sequence).